Included here is one T cell receptor beta chain sequence, with context. The target antigen is unknown. Time point of the sample: week 11, during vaccination. Vaccination used 300 ug of mutant IDH1 20-mer peptide per dose, with topical imiquimod. The table came from immunoSEQ multiplex PCR; TCRdb's copy has only in-frame clones and leaves some out. The sample consists of fewer than 35,000 clones, around 89% of them appearing once. The source of the sample is a study of a mutant IDH1 vaccine in newly diagnosed glioma. Study-level background: Eight vaccine doses were administered to patients at weeks 1, 3, 5, 7, 11, 15, 19 and 23.

CDR3 length: 13 residues. Germline V gives CDR1 GTSNPN, CDR2 SVGIG (reference sequence). Overall study findings and caveats: Of the patients, 85% to 95% had vaccine-induced immune responses.

The gene calls are TRBV30 and TRBJ1-2; 8 positions agree with TRBD1. The input for sequencing was PBMCs, taken from a glioma patient whose treatment included an IDH1 peptide vaccine. This TCR derives from a man aged 18-30 years with glioma. This CDR3 reads CALERGTGPGYTF. In DNA, the CDR3 is TGTGCTTTGGAGAGGGGGACAGGCCCGGGCTACACCTTC.